This section outlines one TCR beta chain sequence together with its context. Its antigen is currently not known. No much larger clone is present one base from it, and per-base qualities are unavailable. This sample is part of a study of blood T cell repertoires in COVID-19 (TCRdb year 2020). About the investigation overall: Samples covering the acute and convalescent phases of COVID-19 were provided by collaborators in the United States, Italy and Spain. The material from the prospective study consisted of cDNA or gDNA derived from T cells, B-cell-depleted T cells, or PBMCs. Deeply sampled blood TCRbeta repertoires from subjects exposed to, actively infected with, or recovered from COVID-19 were included in the dataset. The repertoires were released in a freely available public database intended as a resource for research on the immune response to SARS-CoV-2. Samples came from the ongoing ImmuneRACE study (first 160 participants) plus 1,254 subjects from 6 global collaborators. A de-identified subject ID, COVID-19 status, age in years and sex were almost always included in the sample metadata. Where HLA class I and class II types were available, the types were taken from metadata supplied by the sample provider, not from assay-based typing.

The CDR3 covers 15 residues, taking in both the cysteine and the phenylalanine. Only the CDR3 DNA is retained, 45 bases long and in frame from the first base. The germline V gene gives CDR1 as MGHRA and CDR2 as YSYEKL. The germline V end is reduced by 3 bases and the J end by 1 base; junction bases left unmatched: 2. What the work shows at the level of the full study, not this receptor alone: The amount of clinical and demographic metadata varied by source and participant and was provided uncurated.

Whole blood was collected in K2EDTA tubes by collaborating institutions according to the institutions' own protocols. For TCRbeta analysis, collaborator samples were shipped as frozen whole blood, as isolated PBMCs, or as DNA extracted from either sample type. TCRbeta CDR3 regions were amplified from genomic DNA by means of the immunoSEQ Assay, a bias-controlled multiplex PCR. Under the source paper's analysis protocol: The number of nucleated cells in each sample was estimated from the amplification of reference gene primers within the assay. Sequence reads were collapsed and filtered to measure the absolute abundance of every unique TCRbeta CDR3 rearrangement. For each sample, productive Simpson clonality was calculated by taking the square root of Simpson's diversity index across productive rearrangements. In its TCRdb copy, this immuneACCESS table keeps in-frame sequences only and misses some clones. Where compared with another copy, unresolved V genes explain less than half of these, and the others have no known cause. V, J and clone size were drawn from that table, and D and trimming were deduced from the DNA. This sample gives roughly 66,000 clones in total; roughly four fifths of them show up just once. In total, the top ten clones hold roughly 4.8% of the sample.

Sequenced sample: peripheral blood. This sequence uses TRBV4-1 and TRBJ1-5; 8 central bases correspond to TRBD1. The sequence was obtained from a woman in her fifties or sixties with acute or convalescent COVID-19. The nucleotide sequence is TGCGCCAGCAGCCACCGACAGGGGAGCAATCAGCCCCAGCATTTT. Translated, it reads CASSHRQGSNQPQHF.